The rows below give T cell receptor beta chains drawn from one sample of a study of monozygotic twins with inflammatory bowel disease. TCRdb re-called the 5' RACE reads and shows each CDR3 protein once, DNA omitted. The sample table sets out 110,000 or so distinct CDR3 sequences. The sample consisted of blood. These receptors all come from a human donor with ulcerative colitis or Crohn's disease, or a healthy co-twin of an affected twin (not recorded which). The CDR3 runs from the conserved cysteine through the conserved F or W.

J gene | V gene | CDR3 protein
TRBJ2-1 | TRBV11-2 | CASSPAGARSYNEQFF
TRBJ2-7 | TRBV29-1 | CSVGDSSEQYF
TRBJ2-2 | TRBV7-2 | CASSSQGAENTGELFF
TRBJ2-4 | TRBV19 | CASTKDLAKNIQYF
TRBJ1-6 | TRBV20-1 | CSARRGGGGSPLHF
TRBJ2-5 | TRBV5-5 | CASSASTEYQETQYF
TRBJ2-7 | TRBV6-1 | CASSVRDRGTEQYF
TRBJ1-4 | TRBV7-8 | CASSYNRDTRLFF
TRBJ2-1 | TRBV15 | CATSRSVGGSYNEQFF
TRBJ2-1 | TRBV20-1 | CSALLPAGGRYYNEQFF
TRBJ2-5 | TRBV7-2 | CASSQSGGRGETQYF
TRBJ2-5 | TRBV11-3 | CASSLEQDETQYF
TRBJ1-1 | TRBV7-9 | CASSLGLGVENTEAFF
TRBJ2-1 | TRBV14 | CASSHPGDEQFF
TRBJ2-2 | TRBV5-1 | CASFRTENSNTGELFF
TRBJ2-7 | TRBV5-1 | CASTSGRAYEQYF
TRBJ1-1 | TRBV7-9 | CASSLISLTGRNTVRNTEAFF
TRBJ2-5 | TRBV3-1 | CASSHPRKGYGLAGGTYQETQYF
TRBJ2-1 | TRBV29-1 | CSVGVAGPSSYNEQFF
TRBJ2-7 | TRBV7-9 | CASGTTYEQYF
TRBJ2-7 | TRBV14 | CASSRETGTAYEQYF
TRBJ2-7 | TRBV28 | CASSPLRTDSSYEQYF
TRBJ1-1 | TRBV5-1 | CASSLSAAVIMNTEAFF
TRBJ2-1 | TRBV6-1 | CASRDDLLNNEQFF
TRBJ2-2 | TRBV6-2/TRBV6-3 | CASTNTGSGTTGELFF
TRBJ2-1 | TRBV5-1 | CASSFQVSYNEQFF
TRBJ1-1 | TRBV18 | CASSPQGAEAEAFF
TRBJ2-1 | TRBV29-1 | CSVEVLADEQFF
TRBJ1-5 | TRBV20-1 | CSARGDRDISNQPQHF